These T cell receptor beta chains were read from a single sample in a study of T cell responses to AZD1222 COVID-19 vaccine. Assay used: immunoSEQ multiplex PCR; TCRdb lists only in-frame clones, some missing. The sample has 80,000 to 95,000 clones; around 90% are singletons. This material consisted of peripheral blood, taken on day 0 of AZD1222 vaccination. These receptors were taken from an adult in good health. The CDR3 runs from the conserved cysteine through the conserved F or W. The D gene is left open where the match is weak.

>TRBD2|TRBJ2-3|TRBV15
TGTGCCACCAGCAGAGAGGGAGCGGGAGGGTACACAGATACGCAGTATTTT
CATSREGAGGYTDTQYF
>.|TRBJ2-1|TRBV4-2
TGTGCCAGCAGCCAAGGAACCGTACGTAGGTCTGAGAATGAGCAGTTCTTC
CASSQGTVRRSENEQFF
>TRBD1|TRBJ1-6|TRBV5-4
TGTGCCAGCAGCCCGCGGACAGGCGCGGATTCACCCCTCCACTTT
CASSPRTGADSPLHF
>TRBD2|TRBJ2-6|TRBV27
TGTGCCAGCAGCCCATGGGAGGGCTCTGGGGCCAACGTCCTGACTTTC
CASSPWEGSGANVLTF
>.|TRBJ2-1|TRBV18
TGTGCCAGCTCACCACCAGGGGACAATGAGCAGTTCTTC
CASSPPGDNEQFF
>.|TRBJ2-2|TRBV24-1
TGTGCCACCAGTGATCCCAGGACAGCCGGGGAGCTGTTTTTT
CATSDPRTAGELFF
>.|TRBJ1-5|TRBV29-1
TGCAGCGTTTTGCAGGGAGATCAGCCCCAGCATTTT
CSVLQGDQPQHF
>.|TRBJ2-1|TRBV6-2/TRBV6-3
TGTGCCAGCAGTTACTCGCAGAACACTGAGCAGTTCTTC
CASSYSQNTEQFF
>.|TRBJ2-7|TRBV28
TGTGCCAGCAGTTTAGGATTCCGACATTACGAGCAGTACTTC
CASSLGFRHYEQYF
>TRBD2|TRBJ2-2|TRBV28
TGTGCCAGCAGTCATCTAGGACTAGCGGGAGCCGGGGAGCTGTTTTTT
CASSHLGLAGAGELFF